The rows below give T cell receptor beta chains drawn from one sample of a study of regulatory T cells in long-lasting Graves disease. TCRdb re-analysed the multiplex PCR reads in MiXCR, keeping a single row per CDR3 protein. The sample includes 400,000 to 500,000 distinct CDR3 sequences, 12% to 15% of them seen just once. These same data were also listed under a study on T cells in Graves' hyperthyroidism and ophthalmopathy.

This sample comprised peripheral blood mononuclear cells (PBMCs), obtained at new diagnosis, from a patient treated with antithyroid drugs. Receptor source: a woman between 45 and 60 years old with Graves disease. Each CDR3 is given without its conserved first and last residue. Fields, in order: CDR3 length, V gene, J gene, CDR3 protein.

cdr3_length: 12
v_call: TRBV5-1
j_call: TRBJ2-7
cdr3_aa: ASTMTSGSDEQY

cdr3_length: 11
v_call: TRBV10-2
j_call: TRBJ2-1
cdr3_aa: ASSESGGWEQF

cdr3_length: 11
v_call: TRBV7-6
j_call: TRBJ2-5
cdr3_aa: ASSLFGQETQY

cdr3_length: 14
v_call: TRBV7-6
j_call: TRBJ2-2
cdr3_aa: ASSQSAGARTGELF

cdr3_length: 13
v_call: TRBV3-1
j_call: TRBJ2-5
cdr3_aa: ASSPQLARAETQY

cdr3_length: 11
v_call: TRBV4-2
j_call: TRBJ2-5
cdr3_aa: ASSQARQGTQY

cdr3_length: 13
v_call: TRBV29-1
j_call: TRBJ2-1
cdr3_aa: SVVPPDKGYNEQF

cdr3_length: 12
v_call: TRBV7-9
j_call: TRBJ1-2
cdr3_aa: ASSLTVRGYGYT

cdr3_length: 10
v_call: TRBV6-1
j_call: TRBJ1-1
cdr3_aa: AVHRGLTEAF

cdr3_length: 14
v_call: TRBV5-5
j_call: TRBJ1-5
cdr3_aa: ASSPQGARPLEPQH

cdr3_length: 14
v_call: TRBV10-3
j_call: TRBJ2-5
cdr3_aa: AISEGKQGSEETQY

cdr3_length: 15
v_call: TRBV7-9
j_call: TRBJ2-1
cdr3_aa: ASSLPGLAGGFNEQF

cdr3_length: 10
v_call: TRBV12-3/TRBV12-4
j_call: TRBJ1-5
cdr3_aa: ASSSGGQPQH

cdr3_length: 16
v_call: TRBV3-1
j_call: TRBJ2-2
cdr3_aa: ASSQVRASGRITGELF

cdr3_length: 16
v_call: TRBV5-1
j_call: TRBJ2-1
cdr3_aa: ASSLVPFGPSSYNEQF

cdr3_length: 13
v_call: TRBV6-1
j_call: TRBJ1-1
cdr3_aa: ASSDDSVGITEAF

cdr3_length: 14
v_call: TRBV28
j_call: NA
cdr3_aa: ASRRGTSGSPHEQF

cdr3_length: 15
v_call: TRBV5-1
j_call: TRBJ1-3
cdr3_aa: ASSLFGTVVSGNTIY

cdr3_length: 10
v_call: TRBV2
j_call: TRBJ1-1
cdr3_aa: ASLWDFAEAF

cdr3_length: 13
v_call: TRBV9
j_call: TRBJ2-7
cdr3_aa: ASSVAPGGTYEQY

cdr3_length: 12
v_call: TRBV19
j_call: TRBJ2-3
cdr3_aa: ASSIGQGRYTQY

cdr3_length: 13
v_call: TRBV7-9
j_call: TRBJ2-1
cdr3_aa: ASSLNQGYSNEQF

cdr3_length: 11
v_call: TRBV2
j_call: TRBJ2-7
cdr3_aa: ASSGLDSYEQY

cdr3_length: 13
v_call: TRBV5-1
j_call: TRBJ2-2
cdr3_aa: ASSGGTGGTGELF

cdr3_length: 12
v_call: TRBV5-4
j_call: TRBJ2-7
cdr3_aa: ASSSQTGLYEQY

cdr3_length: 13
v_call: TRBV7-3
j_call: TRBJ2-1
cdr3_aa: ASRSPGLANNEQF

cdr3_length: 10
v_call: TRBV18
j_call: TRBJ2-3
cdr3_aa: ASSPISDTQY

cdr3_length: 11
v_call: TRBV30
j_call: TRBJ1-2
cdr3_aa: AWGVLGVAGYT

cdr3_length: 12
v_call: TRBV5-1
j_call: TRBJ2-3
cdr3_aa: ASSYRSSTDTQY

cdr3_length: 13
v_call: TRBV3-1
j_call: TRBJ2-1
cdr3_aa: ASSQDASKDNEQF

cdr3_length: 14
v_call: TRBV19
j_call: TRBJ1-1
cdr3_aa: ASRQDSQLFGTEAF

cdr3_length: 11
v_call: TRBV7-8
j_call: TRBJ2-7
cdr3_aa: ASSLLRVGEQY

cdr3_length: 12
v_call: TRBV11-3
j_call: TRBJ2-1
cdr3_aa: ASSWDGRSNEQF

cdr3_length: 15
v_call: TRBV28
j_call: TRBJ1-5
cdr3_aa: ASLWGRGTGSNQPQH

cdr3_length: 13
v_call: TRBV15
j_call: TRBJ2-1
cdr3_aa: ATSAGDTSYNEQF

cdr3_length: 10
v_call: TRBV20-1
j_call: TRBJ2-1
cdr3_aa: SARGPADEQF

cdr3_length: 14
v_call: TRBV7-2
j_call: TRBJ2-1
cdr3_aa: ASSLTLAGNNNEQF

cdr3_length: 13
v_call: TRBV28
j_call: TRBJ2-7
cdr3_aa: ASSLWTGPPYEQY

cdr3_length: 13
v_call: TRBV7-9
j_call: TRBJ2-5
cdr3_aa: ASSLKNRAQETQY

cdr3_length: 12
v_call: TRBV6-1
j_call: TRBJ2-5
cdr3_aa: ASRGTGEQETQY

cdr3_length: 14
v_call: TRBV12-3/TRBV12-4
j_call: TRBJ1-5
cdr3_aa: ASSSQGVGSNQPQH

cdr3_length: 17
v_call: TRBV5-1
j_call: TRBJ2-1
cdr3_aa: ASSRGAGGIQFSYNEQF

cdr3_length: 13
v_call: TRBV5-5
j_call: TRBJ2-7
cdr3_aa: ASSLGSGRAREQY

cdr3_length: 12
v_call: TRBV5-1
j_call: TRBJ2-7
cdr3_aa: ASSLEDRDYEQY

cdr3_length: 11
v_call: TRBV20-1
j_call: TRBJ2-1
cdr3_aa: SVGASGYNEQL

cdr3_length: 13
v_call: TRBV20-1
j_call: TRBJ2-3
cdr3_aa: SARGTSGRADTQY

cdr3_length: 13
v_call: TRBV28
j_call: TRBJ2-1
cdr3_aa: ASSASGEPRDEQF

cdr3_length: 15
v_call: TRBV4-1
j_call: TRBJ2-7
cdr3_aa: ASSQVARGGASYEQY

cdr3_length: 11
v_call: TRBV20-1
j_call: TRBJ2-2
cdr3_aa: SANDPGSGELF

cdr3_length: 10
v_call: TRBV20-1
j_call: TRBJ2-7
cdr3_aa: SASYVSYEQY

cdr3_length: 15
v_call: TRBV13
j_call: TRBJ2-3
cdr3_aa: ASSPHPGSVGTDTQY

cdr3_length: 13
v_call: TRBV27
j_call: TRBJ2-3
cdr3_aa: ASSLMSSRTDTQY

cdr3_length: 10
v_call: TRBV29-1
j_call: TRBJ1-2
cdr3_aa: SSGGGNDGYT

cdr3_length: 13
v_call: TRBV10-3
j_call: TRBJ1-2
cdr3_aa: ATGGFSTTNYGYT

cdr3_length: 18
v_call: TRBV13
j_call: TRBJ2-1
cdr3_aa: ASSPALWGTSSSSYNEQF

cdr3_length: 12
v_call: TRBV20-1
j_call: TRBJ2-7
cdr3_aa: GMLREVISYEQY

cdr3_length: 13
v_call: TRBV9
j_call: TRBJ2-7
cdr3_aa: ASSISGSFSYEQY

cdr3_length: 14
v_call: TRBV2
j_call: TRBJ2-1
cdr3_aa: ASSLQGAGSYNEQF

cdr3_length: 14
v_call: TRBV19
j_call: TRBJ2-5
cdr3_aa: ASTEEPDRSQETQY

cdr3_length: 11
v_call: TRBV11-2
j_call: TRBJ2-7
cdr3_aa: ASSLNLAYEQY